The 10 T cell receptor beta chains given below trace back to one sample, sequenced in a study of beta chain features in type 1 diabetes. The entirety of the isolated RNA underwent reverse transcription, so expressed TCRB transcripts were sequenced. Repertoires were generated with immunoSEQ multiplex PCR, while TCRdb's copy carries only in-frame clones and drops some. The profile shows about 350,000 clones, about 20% of them singletons. The sample comprised naive CD4+ T cells from blood. The receptors stem from a woman in her late teens or twenties in good health.

This rearrangement joins TRBV9 to TRBJ2-7, with 12 positions matching TRBD2. This CDR3 region has 16 residues. CDR1 is SGDLS and CDR2 is YYNGEE in the germline V gene. The V segment lost 0 bases and the J segment 3 bases; nucleotides outside the gene matches: 4. This chain's CDR3 is CASSVGRLAGVYEQYF. For the CDR3, the DNA is TGTGCCAGCAGCGTAGGGAGACTAGCGGGAGTCTACGAGCAGTACTTC.

This chain links TRBV5-1 with TRBJ1-2, with 9 bases fitting TRBD1. The V and J ends lost 4 bases and 3 bases, in that order; junction bases with no gene match: 4. This CDR3 is 14 amino acids long. Germline V gene data show CDR1 as SGHRS and CDR2 as YFSETQ. The CDR3 here is CASSTWTGDYGYTF. CDR3 sequence (DNA): TGCGCCAGCAGCACCTGGACAGGGGACTATGGCTACACCTTC.

This clone was counted only a few times. The chain couples TRBV11-1 to TRBJ1-1; 7 bases map to TRBD1. CDR3 length: 18 residues. Germline V gene sequence: CDR1 SGHAT, CDR2 FQDESV (reference sequence). Trimming removed 1 base from V and 0 bases from J; junction bases left unmatched: 11. This chain's CDR3 is CASSLDPPTGTMNTEAFF. The CDR3 nucleotides are TGTGCCAGCAGCTTAGATCCCCCGACAGGGACCATGAACACTGAAGCTTTCTTT.

This clone was counted between two and nine times. The V gene is TRBV7-2, the J gene TRBJ2-3; tentatively, D is TRBD2 (6 bases). The CDR3 extends over 14 amino acids. Germline loops: CDR1 SGHTA, CDR2 FQGNSA. V dropped 5 bases and J dropped 4 bases, with 13 bases sitting between them. For the CDR3, the DNA is TGTGCCAGCAGCGCGGGACCGCATCCAGATACGCAGTATTTT. Amino acid sequence: CASSAGPHPDTQYF.

The chain is built from TRBV7-2 and TRBJ2-3; TRBD1 matches at 11 bases. Germline V gene data show CDR1 as SGHTA and CDR2 as FQGNSA. The CDR3 is made up of 18 amino acids. The ends lost 1 base at V and 4 bases at J; junction bases unmatched: 10. As DNA, the CDR3 is TGTGCCAGCAGCTTAGATCCTGGGACAGGGGGGGTGTCAGATACGCAGTATTTT. This translates into CASSLDPGTGGVSDTQYF.

This chain uses TRBV4-1 with TRBJ2-2; a possible D gene is TRBD1 (6 bases). CDR3 length: 16 amino acids. Germline-derived CDR1 and CDR2 are MGHRA and YSYEKL. The V end lost 2 bases, the J end lost 0 bases, and 10 bases lay between the germline ends. The CDR3 here is CASSQREGANTGELFF. DNA of the CDR3: TGCGCCAGCAGCCAACGTGAGGGGGCGAACACCGGGGAGCTGTTTTTT.

The CDR3 protein is CAWGTSGSYNEQFF. DNA of the CDR3: TGTGCCTGGGGGACTAGCGGATCCTACAATGAGCAGTTCTTC. V usage is TRBV30 and J usage is TRBJ2-1, with 11 bases that match TRBD2. Losses at the gene ends were 5 bases for V and 1 base for J; bases not matched to a gene: 1. CDR1 and CDR2 (germline): GTSNPN, SVGIG (reference sequence). This CDR3 spans 14 amino acids.

The chain is built from TRBV7-2 and TRBJ2-7; tentatively, D is TRBD1 (6 bases). The CDR3 has 15 residues. Germline loops: CDR1 SGHTA, CDR2 FQGNSA. The germline V and J ends were trimmed by 4 bases and 0 bases, with 13 bases remaining between them. CDR3 DNA sequence: TGTGCCAGCAGCTCGACAGGACCCCGCTCCTACGAGCAGTACTTC. Translating gives CASSSTGPRSYEQYF.

In its sample, this clone was seen a few times. J is TRBJ2-1 and V is TRBV11-3; 10 nucleotides align to TRBD2. V gave up 5 bases and J gave up 3 bases; unmatched junction bases: 10. In germline, CDR1 is SGHNT, CDR2 YENEEA. CDR3 length: 17 residues. The CDR3 sequence is CASSTTLTSGYYNEQFF. Here the CDR3 DNA reads TGTGCCAGCAGCACCACCCTGACTAGCGGGTACTACAATGAGCAGTTCTTC.

Here the CDR3 DNA reads TGTGCCAGCAGTTTGATAGCGACTACCAATGAAAAACTGTTTTTT. Translated: CASSLIATTNEKLFF. The chain couples TRBV2 to TRBJ1-4; unclear D gene. CDR3 length: 15 residues. Per the germline V gene, CDR1 is SNHLY and CDR2 is FYNNEI. Trimming removed 5 bases at V and 5 bases at J, with 15 bases between.